These 30 T cell receptor beta chains came from one sample sequenced in a study of blood T cell repertoires in COVID-19. The method was immunoSEQ multiplex PCR; TCRdb's version includes in-frame clones alone and lacks a portion of them. The sample shows more than 95,000 clones, 85% to 90% of them seen only once. Input material: peripheral blood. Receptors originate from a man over 45 with acute or convalescent COVID-19.

This clone was observed once. A junction end diverges from the germline sequence, so it may reflect a read error. Other DNA sequences in this specimen translate into the identical CDR3. This sequence joins TRBV5-4 and TRBJ2-5, with a weak D call TRBD1 (5 bases). The CDR3 extends over 14 amino acids. Germline CDR1 reads SGHNT; CDR2 reads YYREEE (reference sequence). CDR3 bases: TGTGCCAGCAGCTTGCGAACAGGACAACAGACCCAATACTTC. This translates into CASSLRTGQQTQYF. Full variable domain (missing parts from reference TRBV5-4 and TRBJ2-5): ETGVTQSPTHLIKTRGQQVTLRCSSQSGHNTVSWYQQALGQGPQFIFQYYREEENGRGNFPPRFSGLQFPNYSSELNVNALELDDSALYLCASSLRTGQQTQYFGPGTRLLVL.

This chain links TRBV2 with TRBJ1-5; 8 nucleotides line up with TRBD1. Trimming took 7 bases from V and 0 from J; bases not matched to a gene: 5. CDR3 length: 15 residues. CDR1 and CDR2 (germline): SNHLY, FYNNEI. CDR3 bases: TGTGCCAGCAACCCTGACAGGGGTAGCAATCAGCCCCAGCATTTT. Translated: CASNPDRGSNQPQHF.

The chain combines TRBV5-1 with TRBJ2-3; 9 bases match TRBD2. Trimming removed 2 bases from V and 6 bases from J; junction bases left unmatched: 7. The CDR3 totals 15 residues. Germline CDR1 is SGHRS and CDR2 is YFSETQ. The CDR3 DNA follows: TGCGCCAGCAGCTTACTAGCGGGTCAGTCGGATACGCAGTATTTT. This codes for CASSLLAGQSDTQYF.

The V and J genes are TRBV5-8 and TRBJ2-1; no firm D call. This CDR3 spans 16 amino acids. The V end was cut by 4 bases, the J end by 5 bases, with 19 bases between. Germline V gene data show CDR1 as SGHTS and CDR2 as YDEGEE. DNA of the CDR3: TGTGCCAGCAGCGTGGGCCTTGACTTAACTCACAATGAGCAGTTCTTC. Its translation: CASSVGLDLTHNEQFF.

The CDR3 region has the DNA TGTGCCAGCAGCTTAACACTAGCGGGAGGATACGAGCAGTACTTC. Translated: CASSLTLAGGYEQYF. The genes are TRBV7-2 and TRBJ2-7, with 12 nucleotides matching TRBD2. CDR1 SGHTA and CDR2 FQGNSA come from the germline V gene. The CDR3 is 15 amino acids. Germline trimming cut 2 bases from V and 4 bases from J; bases unmatched to any gene: 3.

The gene calls are TRBV10-3 and TRBJ2-7, with 9 positions matching TRBD1. J gave up 4 bases and V 9 bases, and 10 bases lay outside the gene matches. Germline values: CDR1 ENHRY, CDR2 SYGVKD. This CDR3 has 14 amino acids. The CDR3 loop reads CAMGAGQGRYEQYF. CDR3 nucleotides: TGTGCCATGGGTGCGGGACAGGGTAGGTACGAGCAGTACTTC.

The chain links TRBV14 to TRBJ2-1, with 8 bases matching TRBD2. The CDR3 is made up of 16 amino acids. CDR1 and CDR2 from the germline V gene are SGHDN and FVKESK. V gave up 6 bases and J gave up 7 bases; unmatched junction bases: 14. CDR3: CASRPGGWTPSNEQFF. DNA of the CDR3: TGTGCCAGCAGGCCGGGGGGGTGGACTCCGAGTAATGAGCAGTTCTTC.

This clone was counted a single time. The DNA of the CDR3 is TGTGCCAGCAGCTGGGGGGAGAGGGCAGGCGGCTACACCTTC. Translating gives CASSWGERAGGYTF. The chain employs TRBV5-4 and TRBJ1-2; D possibly corresponds to TRBD1 (5 bases). Germline V gives CDR1 SGHNT, CDR2 YYREEE (reference sequence). Between the trimmed V and J ends, which lost 3 bases and 8 bases, there was a span of 17 bases. This CDR3 contains 14 residues. The entire variable domain, with the rest obtained from reference TRBV5-4 and TRBJ1-2, is as follows: ETGVTQSPTHLIKTRGQQVTLRCSSQSGHNTVSWYQQALGQGPQFIFQYYREEENGRGNFPPRFSGLQFPNYSSELNVNALELDDSALYLCASSWGERAGGYTFGSGTRLTVV.

The J gene is TRBJ2-7, the V gene TRBV24-1; D remains ambiguous. Germline V lookup: CDR1 KGHDR, CDR2 SFDVKD. Trimming took 0 bases from V and 4 from J, leaving 6 bases between them. The CDR3 runs to 13 residues. The CDR3 DNA follows: TGTGCCACCAGTGATTTGCACGGGTACGAGCAGTACTTC. Amino acid sequence: CATSDLHGYEQYF.

The genes are TRBV19 and TRBJ1-5; possibly TRBD1 for D (6 bases). This CDR3 region has 17 residues. The germline V gene has CDR1 LNHDA and CDR2 SQIVND (reference sequence). The germline V and J ends were trimmed by 5 bases and 0 bases, with 17 bases remaining between them. CDR3 protein: CASSPSPTGNSNQPQHF. CDR3 in DNA: TGTGCCAGTAGTCCGAGCCCGACAGGCAATAGCAATCAGCCCCAGCATTTT.

The DNA of the CDR3 is TGTGCCAGCAGTTTTAGCATTTCCGGCTACGAGCAGTACTTC. It yields the protein CASSFSISGYEQYF. The rearrangement links TRBV28 to TRBJ2-7; no clear D gene. The CDR3 is made up of 14 amino acids. The germline gives CDR1 MDHEN, CDR2 SYDVKM. Trimming removed 3 bases at V and 3 bases at J, with 12 bases between.

The genes are TRBV27 and TRBJ2-3, with D possibly matching TRBD2 (6 bases). The V end lost 4 bases, the J end lost 6 bases, and 17 bases lay between the germline ends. The CDR3 contains 15 residues. In germline, CDR1 is MNHEY, CDR2 SMNVEV (reference sequence). CDR3 nucleotides: TGTGCCAGCAGTTCGAAGGGACGGGGACTTGATACGCAGTATTTT. Its protein is CASSSKGRGLDTQYF.

In this sample, this clone turned up a few times. The V call is TRBV6-5, the J call TRBJ1-1; D is unclear. Per germline, CDR1 MNHEY and CDR2 SVGAGI. The CDR3 contains 13 residues. V dropped 5 bases and J dropped 1 base, with 8 bases sitting between them. CDR3 residues: CASSPRGNTEAFF. In DNA, the CDR3 is TGTGCCAGCAGTCCTAGAGGGAACACTGAAGCTTTCTTT.

This sequence joins TRBV19 and TRBJ2-1; D might be TRBD1 (5 bases). V was pared by 3 bases and J by 8 bases, with 5 bases between. From germline, CDR1 is LNHDA and CDR2 SQIVND (reference sequence). There are 11 residues in the CDR3. The DNA of the CDR3 is TGTGCCAGTAGTATGACAGATGAGCAGTTCTTC. Translating it yields CASSMTDEQFF.

The chain joins TRBV5-1 to TRBJ1-4; 8 nucleotides agree with TRBD1. This CDR3 comprises 15 residues. Germline values: CDR1 SGHRS, CDR2 YFSETQ. V shed 2 bases, J shed 7 bases, and the junction held 7 bases outside the gene matches. Written as DNA, the CDR3 is TGCGCCAGCAGCTTAAGGACAGGGCAGGGTGAAAAACTGTTTTTT. It is translated as CASSLRTGQGEKLFF.

This sequence joins TRBV18 and TRBJ2-5; 7 nucleotides line up with TRBD1. CDR1 and CDR2 (germline): KGHSH, LQKENI. The ends lost 5 bases at V and 2 bases at J; junction bases unmatched: 5. The CDR3 has 14 residues. The CDR3 sequence is CASSDGTVQETQYF. CDR3 coding DNA: TGTGCCAGCTCAGACGGGACAGTACAAGAGACCCAGTACTTC.

The chain links TRBV3-1 (or the pseudogene TRBV3-2) to TRBJ2-3; 9 bases agree with TRBD2. J lost 2 bases, V lost 1 base, and 4 bases had no gene match. The CDR3 sequence is 16 residues long. Germline-derived CDR1 and CDR2 are LGHDT and YNNKEL (reference sequence). DNA of the CDR3: TGTGCCAGCAGCCAAGTTCTAGCGGGACCCACAGATACGCAGTATTTT. Amino acid sequence: CASSQVLAGPTDTQYF.

The chain links TRBV2 to TRBJ1-4; 11 bases are shared with TRBD1. The J segment lost 7 bases and the V segment lost 6 bases, leaving 7 bases of the junction unmatched. Germline assignment: CDR1 SNHLY and CDR2 FYNNEI. The CDR3 runs to 15 residues. This chain's CDR3 is CASRAGGTGGEKLFF. DNA for the CDR3: TGTGCCAGCAGGGCCGGGGGGACAGGGGGTGAAAAACTGTTTTTT.

J is TRBJ2-2 and V is TRBV2, with TRBD1 matching over 10 bases. The CDR3 spans 14 residues. Losses at the gene ends were 3 bases for V and 5 bases for J; bases not matched to a gene: 0. Germline values: CDR1 SNHLY, CDR2 FYNNEI. The CDR3 region is CASSEDRGTGELFF. The CDR3 DNA reads as TGTGCCAGCAGTGAGGACAGGGGGACCGGGGAGCTGTTTTTT.

This clone appeared a few times. The junction departs from the called germline gene at one end, perhaps through a read error. The J gene is TRBJ1-5, the V gene TRBV29-1, with 8 bases lining up with TRBD1. Germline V gene lookup returns CDR1 SQVTM and CDR2 ANQGSEA. The length of the CDR3 is 11 residues. The CDR3 DNA is TGCAGCGTTGAGGAGACAGGGGAGAAGTATTTT. Translation gives CSVEETGEKYF.

The V gene is TRBV3-1 (or the pseudogene TRBV3-2), the J gene TRBJ2-7; 14 bases are shared with TRBD2. CDR1 and CDR2 (germline): LGHDT, YNNKEL (reference sequence). The CDR3 sequence is 18 residues long. The V gene end was trimmed by 0 bases and the J gene end by 2 bases; junction bases not matched to a gene: 6. CDR3 nucleotides: TGTGCCAGCAGCCAAGATCGACTAGCGGGAGGGCCACCCTACGAGCAGTACTTC. Amino acids: CASSQDRLAGGPPYEQYF.

The V call is TRBV7-2, the J call TRBJ1-3; 10 nucleotides line up with TRBD1. CDR1 and CDR2 (germline): SGHTA, FQGNSA. V lost 5 bases, J lost 1 base, and 8 bases stayed unmatched. This CDR3 contains 17 residues. Written as DNA, the CDR3 is TGTGCCAGCAGCGAGACAGGGGGCCACGGGTCTGGAAACACCATATATTTT. Its translation: CASSETGGHGSGNTIYF.

In regard to this clone: The same CDR3 is also encoded by other DNA sequences in this sample. This chain connects TRBV19 to TRBJ2-7; possibly TRBD1 for D (7 bases). V lost 4 bases, J lost 0 bases, and 10 bases lay in between. The CDR3 has 14 residues. Germline lookup yields CDR1 LNHDA and CDR2 SQIVND (reference sequence). As DNA, the CDR3 is TGTGCCAGTAGTAGCGGGACAGCCTCCTACGAGCAGTACTTC. Translating it yields CASSSGTASYEQYF.

The sample holds one count of this clone. V gene TRBV19 combines with J gene TRBJ1-2; 8 bases line up with TRBD1. The CDR3 is made up of 14 amino acids. CDR1 is LNHDA and CDR2 is SQIVND in the germline V gene (reference sequence). The V segment lost 8 bases and the J segment 3 bases; nucleotides outside the gene matches: 8. The CDR3 is CASYDRGKDYGYTF. The CDR3 coding sequence is TGTGCCAGTTATGACAGGGGAAAGGACTATGGCTACACCTTC.

The table lists this clone with many counts. The chain joins TRBV2 to TRBJ1-1, with D uncertain. Germline CDR1 is SNHLY and CDR2 is FYNNEI. This CDR3 has 15 residues. Trimming removed 2 bases from V and 4 bases from J, with 14 bases in between. The CDR3, as DNA: TGTGCCAGCAGTGAATACCGGGGAAAAGCCACTGAAGCTTTCTTT. Translated, it gives CASSEYRGKATEAFF.

This chain links TRBV6-2 or TRBV6-3 with TRBJ2-3; the D gene is possibly TRBD1 (6 bases). The CDR3 loop spans 18 amino acids. Germline assignment: CDR1 MNHEY and CDR2 SVGEGT. The V gene lost 2 bases and the J gene lost 0 bases, with 18 bases spanning the gap. CDR3 DNA: TGTGCCAGCAGTTACGAACGGACAGCTCCTACTAGCACAGATACGCAGTATTTT. It codes for CASSYERTAPTSTDTQYF.

The chain employs TRBV21-1 and TRBJ2-7; the table's D call, TRBD2, was not checked against the DNA. TRBV21-1 is given as a pseudogene. The CDR3 spans 15 residues. CDR3 bases: TGTGCCAGCAGCATTGTAGCGGGAGTTCACTACGAGCAGTACTTC. This sequence encodes CASSIVAGVHYEQYF.

DNA of the CDR3: TGTGCCAGTAGTATTAGCGGGAGCGCCGGGGAGCTGTTTTTT. Its translation is CASSISGSAGELFF. V gene TRBV19 combines with J gene TRBJ2-2, with 9 bases that match TRBD2. Looked up from germline, CDR1 is LNHDA and CDR2 is SQIVND (reference sequence). The CDR3 runs to 14 residues. V lost 3 bases, J lost 6 bases, and 2 bases stayed unmatched.

The chain recombines TRBV19 with TRBJ2-7, with 13 bases lining up with TRBD2. The J segment lost 3 bases and the V segment lost 4 bases, leaving 6 bases of the junction unmatched. The germline CDR1 and CDR2 sequences are LNHDA and SQIVND (reference sequence). This CDR3 contains 16 residues. CDR3 in amino acids: CASSRTSGSAYYEQYF. CDR3 nucleotide sequence: TGTGCCAGTAGTAGGACTAGCGGGAGCGCGTACTACGAGCAGTACTTC.

The V and J genes are TRBV28 and TRBJ2-7, with D possibly matching TRBD1 (6 bases). Per germline, CDR1 MDHEN and CDR2 SYDVKM. V was shortened by 3 bases and J by 0 bases, with 9 bases between the two germline ends. CDR3 size: 14 residues. DNA of the CDR3: TGTGCCAGCAGTTTGGACAGCAACTCCTACGAGCAGTACTTC. Protein: CASSLDSNSYEQYF.